This T cell receptor beta chain is from a study of T-cell memory formation after mild COVID-19. Study summary: Largely, TCR clusters stayed within a single donor.

About this clonotype: The antigen remains unidentified.

Broader study findings: Clones shrinking between day 15 and 85 showed a balanced CD4/CD8 split, and those that grew later tilted toward CD4+.

CDR1 and CDR2 from the germline V gene are LGHNA and YNFKEQ. This CDR3 has 18 amino acids. Trimming took 1 base from V and 0 from J; bases not matched to a gene: 7. A 5'RACE reaction primed in the constant segment made cDNA libraries of TCR alpha and TCR beta, and these carried sample barcodes and UMIs. MiXCR, applied by TCRdb to the 5' RACE reads, yields one record per CDR3 protein. This table holds almost 250,000 distinct CDR3 sequences, approximately 15% found once. The receptor was derived from an adult woman who had mild COVID-19 (a few samples of this study predate the infection). Cell type and time point are not known. The source material was PBMCs or a T cell subset sorted from them (not recorded which). V gene TRBV4-2 combines with J gene TRBJ2-1; 9 bases fit TRBD2. In DNA, the CDR3 is TGTGCCAGCAGCCAAGTCGCTCTAGCGGGAAGCTCCTACAATGAGCAGTTCTTC. Protein: CASSQVALAGSSYNEQFF.